The 21 T cell receptor beta chains below come from one sample, sequenced in a study of CD8+CD57+ T cells in acquired aplastic anemia. Sequencing was done on patients that had shown CD8+CD57+ cell expansion by flow cytometry. CDR3 and TCR beta VDJ profiling relied on a genomic DNA template. From the reads, TCRdb called clonotypes with MiXCR, one entry per CDR3 protein. The data hold roughly 190,000 distinct CDR3 sequences, with around 45% observed a single time. Source material: sorted CD4+, CD8+, or CD8+CD57+ T cells (not recorded which) from PBMCs. The receptor set was obtained from a human donor with aplastic anemia.

The rearrangement joins TRBV30 to TRBJ2-3, with D hard to call. Trimming shortened V by 5 bases and J by 3 bases, and 9 bases separated the two germline ends. The CDR3 length is 12 residues. CDR1 is GTSNPN and CDR2 is SVGIG in the germline V gene (reference sequence). The CDR3 sequence: CAWAVGTDTQYF. In DNA, the CDR3 is TGTGCCTGGGCCGTTGGGACAGATACGCAGTATTTT. Variable domain in full (rest from reference TRBV30 and TRBJ2-3): SQTIHQWPATLVQPVGSPLSLECTVEGTSNPNLYWYRQAAGRGLQLLFYSVGIGQISSEVPQNLSASRPQDRQFILSSKKLLLSDSGFYLCAWAVGTDTQYFGPGTRLTVL.

Ten or more counts support this clonotype. This chain uses TRBV6-5 with TRBJ2-5; the D is unclear. Germline assignment: CDR1 MNHEY and CDR2 SVGAGI. The CDR3 has 14 amino acids. Trimming shortened V by 0 bases and J by 1 base, and 6 bases separated the two germline ends. The CDR3: CASSYSGSQETQYF. The CDR3 nucleotides read TGTGCCAGCAGTTACTCGGGCAGCCAAGAGACCCAGTACTTC.

This chain uses TRBV29-1 with TRBJ1-2; D perhaps matches TRBD1 (5 bases). This CDR3 contains 12 residues. CDR1 is SQVTM and CDR2 is ANQGSEA in the germline V gene. Trimming took off 7 bases at V and 4 bases at J, with 13 bases between the two ends. The CDR3 nucleotides are TGCAGCGCTCGGGGGGTCGTCTATGGCTACACCTTC. Its protein product is CSARGVVYGYTF.

This clonotype has more than one count but fewer than ten. A much larger clone sits a single nucleotide away, making a read error possible. The chain uses TRBV7-6 and TRBJ2-1; no firm D call. Germline CDR1 and CDR2: SGHVS and FNYEAQ. This CDR3 spans 12 amino acids. V lost 4 bases, J lost 2 bases, and 3 bases lay in between. CDR3 protein: CASSSTYNEQFF. The DNA for the CDR3 is TGTGCCAGCAGCTCGACCTACAATGAGCAGTTCTTC.

The chain links TRBV6-2 or TRBV6-3 to TRBJ2-2; D perhaps matches TRBD1 (6 bases). V lost 3 bases and J 6 bases, leaving 14 bases between the germline ends. Germline V gene lookup returns CDR1 MNHEY and CDR2 SVGEGT. This CDR3 spans 15 amino acids. DNA for the CDR3: TGTGCCAGCAGTTATTCCAGGGGCAAGGCCGGGGAGCTGTTTTTT. It codes for CASSYSRGKAGELFF.

This clonotype was detected many times. The J gene is TRBJ2-7, the V gene TRBV29-1; a possible D gene is TRBD2 (6 bases). V was trimmed by 4 bases and J by 2 bases, leaving 9 bases between them. The CDR3 spans 12 residues. Germline V gives CDR1 SQVTM, CDR2 ANQGSEA. CDR3 DNA: TGCAGCGTTGGGGGCGGGACCTACGAGCAGTACTTC. This codes for CSVGGGTYEQYF.

The CDR3 protein is CSAIDRTSGSDEQYF. The CDR3 region has the DNA TGCAGTGCTATAGATCGGACTAGCGGGAGCGACGAGCAGTACTTC. The gene calls are TRBV20-1 and TRBJ2-7; 13 bases align to TRBD2. With V trimmed by 4 bases and J by 5 bases, 8 bases remained unmatched. CDR3 size: 15 residues. Germline V gene lookup returns CDR1 DFQATT and CDR2 SNEGSKA (reference sequence).

The chain uses TRBV10-3 and TRBJ2-7; possibly TRBD2 for D (5 bases). The CDR3 totals 14 residues. CDR1 and CDR2 from the germline V gene are ENHRY and SYGVKD. V was clipped by 10 bases and J by 0 bases, with 16 bases between them. CDR3 protein: CASMIATSSYEQYF. CDR3 sequence (DNA): TGTGCCAGCATGATAGCTACTAGCTCCTACGAGCAGTACTTC.

CDR3 sequence (DNA): TGTGCCAGCTCACTGGGGACCGGCGCCTCCTACGAGCAGTACTTC. It specifies CASSLGTGASYEQYF. This chain joins TRBV2 and TRBJ2-7; perhaps D is TRBD1 or TRBD2 (5 bases each). Trimming shortened V by 8 bases and J by 0 bases, and 17 bases separated the two germline ends. This CDR3 contains 15 residues. Germline V gene data show CDR1 as SNHLY and CDR2 as FYNNEI. The whole variable domain, remainder taken from reference TRBV2 and TRBJ2-7, is EPEVTQTPSHQVTQMGQEVILRCVPISNHLYFYWYRQILGQKVEFLVSFYNNEISEKSEIFDDQFSVERPDGSNFTLKIRSTKLEDSAMYFCASSLGTGASYEQYFGPGTRLTVT.

This clonotype appeared many times. CDR3: CAINNRGLSYNEQFF. The DNA of the CDR3 is TGTGCCATCAATAACAGGGGACTATCCTACAATGAGCAGTTCTTC. V gene TRBV10-3 combines with J gene TRBJ2-1, with D tentatively TRBD1 or TRBD2 (7 bases each). Germline CDR1 and CDR2: ENHRY and SYGVKD. There are 15 residues in the CDR3. Trimming left V 7 bases short and J 1 base short, with 14 bases between.

This clonotype was counted between two and nine times. The J gene is TRBJ2-7, the V gene TRBV5-5, with 7 bases aligning to TRBD2. Germline V gene lookup returns CDR1 SGHKS and CDR2 YYEKEE (reference sequence). Germline trimming cut 5 bases from V and 4 bases from J; bases unmatched to any gene: 15. The CDR3 covers 16 residues. The CDR3 spells CASSTLIGRGGYEQYF. As DNA, the CDR3 is TGTGCCAGCAGTACACTGATCGGCCGGGGAGGGTACGAGCAGTACTTC.

The CDR3 sequence is CSARGTGAAETQYF. The DNA of the CDR3 is TGCAGTGCTAGGGGGACAGGGGCAGCAGAGACCCAGTACTTC. The V call is TRBV20-1, the J call TRBJ2-5, with TRBD1 matching over 10 bases. The CDR3 has 14 amino acids. The germline CDR1 and CDR2 sequences are DFQATT and SNEGSKA (reference sequence). V dropped 3 bases and J dropped 4; count of bases not matched to a gene: 5.

The chain combines TRBV25-1 with TRBJ2-1; TRBD1 agrees at 10 bases. Per the germline V gene, CDR1 is MGHDK and CDR2 is SYGVNS. Germline trimming cut 5 bases from V and 9 bases from J; bases unmatched to any gene: 4. The CDR3 runs 13 residues. The CDR3 DNA reads TGTGCCAGCAGTAAGACAGGGGGCGGTGAGCAGTTCTTC. This translates into CASSKTGGGEQFF.

With respect to this clonotype: Given a much more abundant clone one base away, this may be a read error. The chain carries TRBV5-1 and TRBJ1-1; D gene uncertain. This CDR3 spans 14 amino acids. CDR1 and CDR2 from the germline V gene are SGHRS and YFSETQ. In nucleotides, the CDR3 is TGCGCCAGCAGCTTTGACGGACCCAGCTCAGGAGCTTCCTTT. This gives the protein CASSFDGPSSGASF.

V usage is TRBV14 and J usage is TRBJ2-2, with D tentatively TRBD2 (5 bases). CDR1 is SGHDN and CDR2 is FVKESK in the germline V gene. Trimming stripped 6 bases from V and 4 bases from J, with 15 bases between. This CDR3 contains 15 residues. The CDR3 sequence: CASSPLGPITGELFF. CDR3 nucleotide sequence: TGTGCCAGCAGTCCACTAGGGCCGATCACCGGGGAGCTGTTTTTT.

Of note for this clonotype: A single base separates this from a much larger clone, so it may be a read error. This rearrangement joins TRBV6-6 to TRBJ1-1; no reliable D call. The CDR3 is 11 amino acids. CDR1 is MNHNY and CDR2 is SVGAGI in the germline V gene (reference sequence). The CDR3 reads CASSYKTGAFF. CDR3 nucleotides: TGTGCCAGCAGTTACAAAACTGGAGCTTTCTTT.

As for this clonotype: A much larger clone differs from this one at a single base, so this may be a read error. No conserved phenylalanine or tryptophan ends this CDR3, so it is likely a read error. The chain joins TRBV5-1 to TRBJ1-2; D is possibly TRBD1 (6 bases). Germline CDR1 is SGHRS and CDR2 is YFSETQ. V was cut by 4 bases and J by 5 bases, with 12 bases left in between. The CDR3 sequence is 13 residues long. CDR3 DNA: TGCGCCAGCAGCCCTCAGGGGAGGTATGGCTACACCCTC. Protein product: CASSPQGRYGYTL.

In this sample, this clonotype turned up a few times. The rearrangement links TRBV2 to TRBJ2-1; TRBD1 matches 8 bases. After removal of 6 bases from V and 5 bases from J, the junction contained 6 bases not matched to a gene. The germline V gene encodes CDR1 SNHLY and CDR2 FYNNEI. The CDR3 covers 14 residues. Here the CDR3 DNA reads TGTGCCAGCAGCACCCGGGACAGGCACAATGAGCAGTTCTTC. Residues: CASSTRDRHNEQFF.

The chain couples TRBV19 to TRBJ1-1; D perhaps matches TRBD1 (6 bases). Germline V gene lookup returns CDR1 LNHDA and CDR2 SQIVND (reference sequence). The CDR3 totals 12 residues. Trimming left V 11 bases short and J 1 base short, with 11 bases between. The DNA for the CDR3 is TGTGCCTGTCTGGGACAGAACACTGAAGCTTTCTTT. It specifies CACLGQNTEAFF.

The gene calls are TRBV30 and TRBJ2-1, with 9 bases lining up with TRBD1. The germline gives CDR1 GTSNPN, CDR2 SVGIG (reference sequence). The CDR3 consists of 14 residues. V lost 3 bases to trimming and J lost 4 bases; unmatched junction nucleotides: 4. DNA for the CDR3: TGTGCCTGGAGACAGGGGGCTTCTTACAATGAGCAGTTCTTC. Amino acids: CAWRQGASYNEQFF.

This clonotype was seen ten or more times. This chain links TRBV11-3 with TRBJ2-5; tentative D call: TRBD1 (5 bases). V dropped 0 bases and J dropped 5 bases, with 16 bases sitting between them. The CDR3 is 16 amino acids. Germline V lookup: CDR1 SGHNT, CDR2 YENEEA. The CDR3 spells CASSLEPRQIGETQYF. CDR3 nucleotide sequence: TGTGCCAGCAGCTTAGAACCCCGACAGATCGGGGAGACCCAGTACTTC.